Each of the 23 T cell receptor beta chains below was sequenced from the same sample in a study of T-cell memory formation after mild COVID-19. Each CDR3 protein gets one entry after TCRdb re-called the 5' RACE reads with MiXCR. Among about 470,000 distinct CDR3 sequences, around 27% were seen once, and the ten largest hold about 12%. The specimen was PBMCs or a T cell subset sorted from them (not recorded which). These receptors were taken from an adult woman who had mild COVID-19 (a few samples of this study predate the infection). Cell type and time point are not known.

This clonotype was counted only a few times. The chain recombines TRBV5-1 with TRBJ1-4; D unresolved. V was cut by 0 bases and J by 2 bases, with 5 bases left in between. The CDR3 spans 14 residues. Per the germline V gene, CDR1 is SGHRS and CDR2 is YFSETQ. The CDR3 coding sequence is TGCGCCAGCAGCTTGGGTGGTACTAATGAAAAACTGTTTTTT. Residues: CASSLGGTNEKLFF.

This rearrangement joins TRBV29-1 to TRBJ2-3; TRBD1 agrees at 7 bases. Germline values: CDR1 SQVTM, CDR2 ANQGSEA. J lost 2 bases, V lost 6 bases, and 11 bases had no gene match. The CDR3 totals 15 residues. The CDR3 DNA sequence: TGCAGCGTCCTCCACCCGGGACAGCACACAGATACGCAGTATTTT. Translated, it gives CSVLHPGQHTDTQYF.

CDR3 amino acids: CASSREGVKNTEAFF. The CDR3 region has the DNA TGTGCCAGCAGCCGCGAGGGAGTAAAGAACACTGAAGCTTTCTTT. The V call is TRBV4-2, the J call TRBJ1-1, with D uncertain. CDR1 is LGHNA, CDR2 YNFKEQ, per germline. CDR3 length: 15 residues. With 4 bases removed from V and 1 base from J, the gap between germline ends came to 13 bases.

This clonotype appeared a single time. This chain joins TRBV13 and TRBJ1-1, with 9 bases that match TRBD1. Germline assignment: CDR1 PRHDT and CDR2 FYEKMQ (reference sequence). With V trimmed by 1 base and J by 10 bases, 10 bases remained unmatched. The CDR3 length is 15 residues. The CDR3 protein is CASSLAPTGGSLAFF. The CDR3 DNA reads as TGTGCCAGCAGCTTAGCACCAACAGGGGGCAGCCTAGCTTTCTTT.

The rearrangement links TRBV12-3 or TRBV12-4 to TRBJ2-7; the match to TRBD1 covers 11 bases. The CDR3 covers 13 residues. J was trimmed by 4 bases and V by 5 bases; bases with no gene match: 1. This CDR3 is CASSGTGGYEQYF. The CDR3 bases are TGTGCCAGCAGTGGGACAGGGGGGTACGAGCAGTACTTC.

This clonotype was counted a few times. V and J are TRBV20-1 and TRBJ2-7; 13 nucleotides line up with TRBD2. Germline CDR1 is DFQATT and CDR2 is SNEGSKA (reference sequence). The CDR3 length is 16 residues. The junction had 11 bases not matched to a gene; V was cut back by 7 bases and J by 2 bases. As DNA, the CDR3 is TGCAGTGGGACCGGACTAGCGGGGGTAAAAGCCTACGAGCAGTACTTC. The encoded protein is CSGTGLAGVKAYEQYF.

The chain has TRBV5-1 and TRBJ2-7; TRBD1 aligns across 7 bases. Germline CDR1 and CDR2: SGHRS and YFSETQ. The CDR3 covers 18 residues. J gave up 9 bases and V 3 bases, and 24 bases lay outside the gene matches. CDR3: CASSSGQEILRVYTSQYF. As DNA, the CDR3 is TGCGCCAGCAGCTCCGGACAGGAGATTCTACGCGTGTACACTTCGCAGTACTTC.

There are a few counts of this clonotype. This sequence joins TRBV7-9 and TRBJ1-1; 8 nucleotides match TRBD1. From germline, CDR1 is SEHNR and CDR2 FQNEAQ (reference sequence). Germline trimming cut 3 bases from V and 0 bases from J; bases unmatched to any gene: 3. This CDR3 comprises 15 residues. The DNA for the CDR3 is TGTGCCAGCAGCTTTCAGGGGGCCATGAACACTGAAGCTTTCTTT. The encoded protein is CASSFQGAMNTEAFF.

The chain recombines TRBV7-8 with TRBJ1-6; D gene uncertain. The length of the CDR3 is 16 residues. Germline V gives CDR1 SGHVS, CDR2 FQNEAQ. Trimming pared 2 bases from V and 5 bases from J, leaving 13 bases between. CDR3 region: CASSLRRVLDNSPLHF. DNA for the CDR3: TGTGCCAGCAGCTTACGTAGGGTCTTGGATAATTCACCCCTCCACTTT.

This clonotype was observed a handful of times. V and J are TRBV7-6 and TRBJ2-7, with D maybe TRBD2 (6 bases). This CDR3 has 14 residues. Trimming cost V 4 bases and J 7 bases, with 17 bases left between them. The germline gives CDR1 SGHVS, CDR2 FNYEAQ. Here the CDR3 DNA reads TGTGCCAGCAGCTCACCCGGGACCGCGGGAGAGCAGTACTTC. Translating it yields CASSSPGTAGEQYF.

Ten or more counts support this clonotype. The J gene is TRBJ2-1, the V gene TRBV7-2; no firm D call. Trimming cost V 1 base and J 0 bases, with 7 bases left between them. Germline V lookup: CDR1 SGHTA, CDR2 FQGNSA. The CDR3 is made up of 15 amino acids. This CDR3 reads CASSLGPSSYNEQFF. The CDR3 nucleotides read TGTGCCAGCAGCTTAGGACCGAGCTCCTACAATGAGCAGTTCTTC.

This clonotype was observed a few times. The chain links TRBV6-6 to TRBJ1-1; no clear D gene. Germline V lookup: CDR1 MNHNY, CDR2 SVGAGI (reference sequence). The CDR3 has 12 residues. V was clipped by 5 bases and J by 12 bases, with 16 bases between them. CDR3 sequence: CASSTRVEWTFF. The CDR3 nucleotides read TGTGCCAGCAGTACCCGGGTCGAGTGGACTTTCTTT.

In this sample, this clonotype turned up a few times. CDR3 loop: CASSPGTGGGADTQYF. The CDR3 DNA is TGCGCCAGCAGCCCGGGGACTGGAGGGGGCGCAGATACGCAGTATTTT. The chain has TRBV5-1 and TRBJ2-3, with a weak D call TRBD1 (7 bases). Deletions cut 4 bases from V and 4 bases from J, with 19 bases between. CDR1 is SGHRS and CDR2 is YFSETQ in the germline V gene. This CDR3 is 16 amino acids long.

This clonotype has just a few counts. The gene calls are TRBV19 and TRBJ2-7; D is possibly TRBD1 or TRBD2 (5 bases each). Germline CDR1 is LNHDA and CDR2 is SQIVND (reference sequence). The ends were cut back, 4 bases at V and 2 bases at J, with 12 bases in the middle. CDR3 size: 14 residues. CDR3: CASSNRDGTYEQYF. The DNA for the CDR3 is TGTGCCAGTAGTAACCGGGACGGCACCTACGAGCAGTACTTC.

V and J are TRBV2 and TRBJ2-1, with D possibly being TRBD2 (6 bases). In germline, CDR1 is SNHLY, CDR2 FYNNEI. V was pared by 7 bases and J by 0 bases, with 7 bases between. CDR3 length: 13 amino acids. DNA for the CDR3: TGTGCCAGCACGGGGGTCTCCTACAATGAGCAGTTCTTC. Protein product: CASTGVSYNEQFF.

In its sample, this clonotype was seen a few times. The chain carries TRBV7-2 and TRBJ2-1; tentative D call: TRBD2 (5 bases). The CDR3 contains 17 residues. CDR1 and CDR2 (germline): SGHTA, FQGNSA. The V gene lost 6 bases and the J gene lost 5 bases, with 23 bases spanning the gap. CDR3 bases: TGTGCCAGCAGGGCGAGGGCTAGCTTCCAAATCCACAATGAGCAGTTCTTC. This sequence encodes CASRARASFQIHNEQFF. The full variable domain, completed using reference TRBV7-2 and TRBJ2-1, is GAGVSQSPSNKVTEKGKDVELRCDPISGHTALYWYRQSLGQGLEFLIYFQGNSAPDKSGLPSDRFSAERTGGSVSTLTIQRTQQEDSAVYLCASRARASFQIHNEQFFGPGTRLTVL.

J is TRBJ1-5 and V is TRBV6-1; weak D call: TRBD1 (6 bases). The V gene's germline CDR1 is MNHNS and CDR2 SASEGT. V shed 8 bases and J shed 6 bases, with 17 bases lying between them. This CDR3 comprises 14 residues. The chain's CDR3 is CASSVWGPAQPQHF. DNA for the CDR3: TGTGCCAGCTCCGTTTGGGGGCCTGCTCAGCCCCAGCATTTT.

This clonotype was seen a handful of times. V gene TRBV7-9 combines with J gene TRBJ1-2, with 10 bases that match TRBD1. There are 19 residues in the CDR3. Germline CDR1 and CDR2: SEHNR and FQNEAQ (reference sequence). Trimming cost V 7 bases and J 3 bases; bases outside gene matches: 20. CDR3 loop: CASTETVRLETGGDYGYTF. CDR3 coding DNA: TGTGCCAGCACCGAGACGGTCCGGTTGGAGACAGGGGGCGACTATGGCTACACCTTC.

The chain links TRBV19 to TRBJ1-1; D is undetermined. V shed 5 bases and J shed 3 bases, with 10 bases lying between them. Looked up from germline, CDR1 is LNHDA and CDR2 is SQIVND (reference sequence). This CDR3 is built from 13 residues. The CDR3 DNA reads as TGTGCCAGTAGTGAAGGTCTCGACACTGAAGCTTTCTTT. Its protein product is CASSEGLDTEAFF.

This clonotype was observed a few times. The rearrangement links TRBV29-1 to TRBJ2-7, with 9 bases aligning to TRBD1. This CDR3 contains 14 residues. Germline V gene lookup returns CDR1 SQVTM and CDR2 ANQGSEA. V was clipped by 5 bases and J by 2 bases; unmatched bases: 7. The CDR3 sequence is CSVLPGTGTYEQYF. The CDR3 DNA follows: TGCAGCGTTTTACCCGGGACAGGGACCTACGAGCAGTACTTC.

The chain employs TRBV19 and TRBJ1-5; TRBD1 might be the D (6 bases). In germline, CDR1 is LNHDA, CDR2 SQIVND (reference sequence). The CDR3 has 16 amino acids. With 4 bases removed from V and 1 base from J, the gap between germline ends came to 14 bases. CDR3: CASSRVGTFSNQPQHF. In DNA, the CDR3 is TGTGCCAGTAGTAGGGTCGGGACATTCAGCAATCAGCCCCAGCATTTT. The entire variable domain, with the rest obtained from reference TRBV19 and TRBJ1-5, is as follows: DGGITQSPKYLFRKEGQNVTLSCEQNLNHDAMYWYRQDPGQGLRLIYYSQIVNDFQKGDIAEGYSVSREKKESFPLTVTSAQKNPTAFYLCASSRVGTFSNQPQHFGDGTRLSIL.

Remarks on this clonotype: A much larger clone lies a single base off, so this may be a read error. CDR3 DNA sequence: TGCAGCGCTCATTCCGGGACAAACACCGGGGAGCTGTTTTTT. Protein sequence: CSAHSGTNTGELFF. The V call is TRBV29-1, the J call TRBJ2-2, with D possibly matching TRBD1 (6 bases). The CDR3 sequence is 14 residues long. The V gene's germline CDR1 is SQVTM and CDR2 ANQGSEA. V was cut by 7 bases and J by 2 bases, with 14 bases left in between.

This clonotype occurred a few times. The V call is TRBV7-2, the J call TRBJ1-5, with 9 bases fitting TRBD1. The CDR3 loop spans 15 amino acids. Trimming at V came to 1 base and at J to 6 bases, leaving 4 bases not matched to a gene. Germline loops: CDR1 SGHTA, CDR2 FQGNSA. The CDR3 protein is CASSLEQGAFQPQHF. The CDR3, as DNA: TGTGCCAGCAGCTTAGAACAGGGGGCTTTTCAGCCCCAGCATTTT.